This passage covers 5 T cell receptor beta chains from one sample sequenced in a study of blood T cell repertoires in COVID-19. Produced via immunoSEQ multiplex PCR; TCRdb's table is partial and in-frame only. The sample contains a few hundred thousand clones, more than 85% of which appear only once. The sequencing sample was made of peripheral blood. The receptors come from a man between 18 and 29 years old with active or convalescent COVID-19.

This chain connects TRBV7-9 to TRBJ1-3; no clear D. Trimming removed 5 bases at V and 6 bases at J, with 26 bases between. Germline CDR1 and CDR2: SEHNR and FQNEAQ (reference sequence). The CDR3 totals 18 residues. The CDR3 loop reads CASSPVHRGDGRENTIYF. CDR3 sequence (DNA): TGTGCCAGCAGCCCAGTCCACAGAGGTGATGGTCGGGAAAACACCATATATTTT.

This clone was recorded at least ten times. This chain connects TRBV4-1 to TRBJ2-1; 12 bases are a match to TRBD2. The CDR3 contains 19 residues. V dropped 4 bases and J dropped 7; count of bases not matched to a gene: 17. CDR1 and CDR2 (germline): MGHRA, YSYEKL. CDR3 DNA: TGCGCCAGCAGCCTCATCCGAGGGCTAGCGGGGGGGCGTGGTAATGAGCAGTTCTTC. Translating it yields CASSLIRGLAGGRGNEQFF.

This clone occurred once. The chain links TRBV28 to TRBJ2-5; a possible D gene is TRBD1 (5 bases). Per the germline V gene, CDR1 is MDHEN and CDR2 is SYDVKM. Trimming pared 10 bases from V and 0 bases from J, leaving 15 bases between. CDR3 size: 14 residues. DNA of the CDR3: TGTGCCACTACAGGACCCCTGTACCAAGAGACCCAGTACTTC. It yields the protein CATTGPLYQETQYF.

V gene TRBV30 combines with J gene TRBJ1-1; D not resolved. The CDR3 is 13 residues long. The V gene lost 4 bases and the J gene lost 4 bases, with 13 bases spanning the gap. Germline V gene sequence: CDR1 GTSNPN, CDR2 SVGIG (reference sequence). The CDR3 sequence: CAWTRGRITEAFF. CDR3 nucleotide sequence: TGTGCCTGGACAAGAGGCCGGATCACTGAAGCTTTCTTT.

The rearrangement joins TRBV2 to TRBJ2-5; 7 bases line up with TRBD1. CDR1 and CDR2 from the germline V gene are SNHLY and FYNNEI. This CDR3 contains 14 residues. The V and J ends lost 2 bases and 5 bases, in that order; junction bases with no gene match: 5. The CDR3 protein is CASSEQGVAETQYF. DNA of the CDR3: TGTGCCAGCAGTGAACAGGGGGTGGCGGAGACCCAGTACTTC.